The 15 T cell receptor beta chains given below trace back to one sample, sequenced in a study of blood T cell repertoires in COVID-19. Libraries were prepared by immunoSEQ multiplex PCR; TCRdb keeps only in-frame clonotypes and omits some of them. This table holds around 400,000 clones, around 87% found once. Source material: peripheral blood. All receptors derive from a woman aged 55 to 70 with COVID-19, enrolled during active disease.

This clone was observed a handful of times. The chain links TRBV11-3 to TRBJ2-1; tentatively, D is TRBD1 (6 bases). Between the trimmed V and J ends, which lost 2 bases and 6 bases, there was a span of 8 bases. The germline CDR1 and CDR2 sequences are SGHNT and YENEEA. The CDR3 loop spans 13 amino acids. CDR3 in DNA: TGTGCCAGCAGCTTAAGGGGGTTCAATGAGCAGTTCTTC. The encoded protein is CASSLRGFNEQFF.

The rearrangement joins TRBV28 to TRBJ1-2; 11 nucleotides match TRBD1. Trimming took 7 bases from V and 2 from J; bases not matched to a gene: 9. CDR1 is MDHEN, CDR2 SYDVKM, per germline. The CDR3 runs 16 residues. CDR3 nucleotides: TGTGCCAGCACGTGGACAGGGGGCGCAGAGAACTATGGCTACACCTTC. This sequence encodes CASTWTGGAENYGYTF.

The chain has TRBV15 and TRBJ2-5; TRBD1 might be the D (5 bases). V was cut by 0 bases and J by 5 bases, with 13 bases left in between. Germline assignment: CDR1 LNHNV and CDR2 YYDKDF (reference sequence). The CDR3 totals 15 residues. The CDR3 loop reads CATSRDLGLWETQYF. The CDR3 DNA reads TGTGCCACCAGCAGAGATTTGGGGCTATGGGAGACCCAGTACTTC.

The chain recombines TRBV6-5 with TRBJ2-3; D is perhaps TRBD2 (5 bases). The V and J ends lost 0 bases and 4 bases respectively, with 11 bases between them. This CDR3 is built from 15 residues. Germline loops: CDR1 MNHEY, CDR2 SVGAGI. The CDR3 coding sequence is TGTGCCAGCAGTTACTCGACGTGGAGGTCAGATACGCAGTATTTT. It codes for CASSYSTWRSDTQYF.

This clone was counted a few times. The genes are TRBV7-9 and TRBJ1-1; D is unclear. The CDR3 covers 16 residues. Per germline, CDR1 SEHNR and CDR2 FQNEAQ (reference sequence). The V gene lost 4 bases and the J gene lost 4 bases, with 19 bases spanning the gap. This CDR3 is CASSSGVGLGSTEAFF. The CDR3 DNA is TGTGCCAGCAGCTCCGGGGTGGGGTTGGGGTCCACTGAAGCTTTCTTT.

The chain uses TRBV11-1 and TRBJ2-2; 9 bases are shared with TRBD2. This CDR3 is built from 15 residues. CDR1 and CDR2 from the germline V gene are SGHAT and FQDESV (reference sequence). The J segment lost 7 bases and the V segment lost 1 base, leaving 4 bases of the junction unmatched. The CDR3 DNA follows: TGTGCCAGCAGCTTAGGTCTAGCGGGGATCGGGGAGCTGTTTTTT. This translates into CASSLGLAGIGELFF.

CDR3: CASSYRDWDTEAFF. The CDR3 DNA reads TGTGCCAGCAGCTACAGGGATTGGGACACTGAAGCTTTCTTT. The gene calls are TRBV28 and TRBJ1-1, with D possibly matching TRBD1 (6 bases). V was shortened by 6 bases and J by 3 bases, with 14 bases between the two germline ends. Germline V lookup: CDR1 MDHEN, CDR2 SYDVKM. The CDR3 has 14 residues.

The chain combines TRBV6-5 with TRBJ1-2; 8 nucleotides line up with TRBD1. Germline lookup yields CDR1 MNHEY and CDR2 SVGAGI. The CDR3 extends over 12 amino acids. The V segment lost 8 bases and the J segment 4 bases; nucleotides outside the gene matches: 3. CDR3: CASSGTGYGYTF. Written as DNA, the CDR3 is TGTGCCAGCTCCGGGACAGGCTATGGCTACACCTTC.

This chain joins TRBV30 and TRBJ1-1; TRBD1 matches at 8 bases. CDR3 length: 15 residues. Trimming removed 3 bases from V and 4 bases from J; junction bases left unmatched: 10. Per germline, CDR1 GTSNPN and CDR2 SVGIG (reference sequence). This chain's CDR3 is CAWSAKTGVVTEAFF. The DNA for the CDR3 is TGTGCCTGGAGCGCCAAGACAGGGGTCGTCACTGAAGCTTTCTTT. Together with reference TRBV30 and TRBJ1-1, the CDR3 gives the full variable domain: SQTIHQWPATLVQPVGSPLSLECTVEGTSNPNLYWYRQAAGRGLQLLFYSVGIGQISSEVPQNLSASRPQDRQFILSSKKLLLSDSGFYLCAWSAKTGVVTEAFFGQGTRLTVV.

In DNA form, the CDR3 reads TGTGCCAGTACCATGGGGGGGCGCGATGGAAACACCATATATTTT. Translating it yields CASTMGGRDGNTIYF. The gene calls are TRBV19 and TRBJ1-3, with D perhaps TRBD1 (6 bases). The ends were cut back, 7 bases at V and 3 bases at J, with 16 bases in the middle. The V gene's germline CDR1 is LNHDA and CDR2 SQIVND (reference sequence). This CDR3 contains 15 residues.

The V gene is TRBV7-9, the J gene TRBJ1-1, with D possibly matching TRBD1 (5 bases). Germline CDR1 and CDR2: SEHNR and FQNEAQ (reference sequence). CDR3 length: 16 residues. Trimming removed 5 bases from V and 1 base from J, with 17 bases in between. CDR3 DNA sequence: TGTGCCAGCAGCCCGCAATCTACAGGAAAGAACACTGAAGCTTTCTTT. This translates into CASSPQSTGKNTEAFF.

This clone has only a few counts. V usage is TRBV4-2 and J usage is TRBJ1-5; TRBD1 matches at 9 bases. CDR3 length equals 16 residues. V was clipped by 2 bases and J by 4 bases; unmatched bases: 6. From germline, CDR1 is LGHNA and CDR2 YNFKEQ. The CDR3 nucleotides read TGTGCCAGCAGCCAATCACAGGGGGCGATTAATCAGCCCCAGCATTTT. It encodes CASSQSQGAINQPQHF.

The chain recombines TRBV5-5 with TRBJ2-4; 9 nucleotides match TRBD1. The germline V gene has CDR1 SGHKS and CDR2 YYEKEE (reference sequence). The CDR3 sequence is 17 residues long. The V segment lost 0 bases and the J segment 0 bases; nucleotides outside the gene matches: 4. The CDR3 coding sequence is TGTGCCAGCAGCTTGGAACAGGGGGCGGGAGCCAAAAACATTCAGTACTTC. The encoded protein is CASSLEQGAGAKNIQYF. Using reference TRBV5-5 and TRBJ2-4 for the parts outside the CDR3, the full variable domain is DAGVTQSPTHLIKTRGQQVTLRCSPISGHKSVSWYQQVLGQGPQFIFQYYEKEERGRGNFPDRFSARQFPNYSSELNVNALLLGDSALYLCASSLEQGAGAKNIQYFGAGTRLSVL.

The rearrangement links TRBV5-1 to TRBJ1-5, with D maybe TRBD1 (6 bases). There are 15 residues in the CDR3. Looked up from germline, CDR1 is SGHRS and CDR2 is YFSETQ. V lost 0 bases and J 4 bases, leaving 11 bases between the germline ends. CDR3 region: CASSLEGGWNQPQHF. Written as DNA, the CDR3 is TGCGCCAGCAGCTTGGAAGGGGGTTGGAATCAGCCCCAGCATTTT.

The J gene is TRBJ2-1, the V gene TRBV11-2; maybe TRBD2 (7 bases). Germline V gene sequence: CDR1 SGHAT, CDR2 FQNNGV. The CDR3 covers 15 residues. Trimming pared 7 bases from V and 3 bases from J, leaving 16 bases between. CDR3 DNA sequence: TGTGCCAGCACCGCGGGGCGGGGGCTCTACAATGAGCAGTTCTTC. Its translation: CASTAGRGLYNEQFF.